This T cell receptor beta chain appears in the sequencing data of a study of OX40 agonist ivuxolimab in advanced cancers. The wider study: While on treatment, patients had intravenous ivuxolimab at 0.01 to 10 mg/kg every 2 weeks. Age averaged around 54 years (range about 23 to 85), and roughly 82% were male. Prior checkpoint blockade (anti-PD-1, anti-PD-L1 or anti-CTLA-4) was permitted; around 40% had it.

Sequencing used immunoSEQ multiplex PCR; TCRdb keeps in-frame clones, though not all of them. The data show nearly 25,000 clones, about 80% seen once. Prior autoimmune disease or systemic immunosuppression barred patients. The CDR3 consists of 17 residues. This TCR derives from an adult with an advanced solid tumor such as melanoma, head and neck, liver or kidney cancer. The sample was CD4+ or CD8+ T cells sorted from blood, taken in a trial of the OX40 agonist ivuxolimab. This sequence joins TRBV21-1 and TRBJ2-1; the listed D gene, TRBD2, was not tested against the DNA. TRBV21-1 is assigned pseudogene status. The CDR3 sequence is CASSKGLAGGPTNEQFF. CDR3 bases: TGTGCCAGCAGCAAAGGACTAGCGGGGGGGCCCACCAATGAGCAGTTCTTC.